Each of the 16 T cell receptor beta chains below was sequenced from the same sample in a study of blood T cells in healthy people across ages. A J-beta primer mix and a sample-barcoded 5' primer were used in a second PCR of about 7 to 11 cycles. MiXCR was run by TCRdb on the 5' RACE reads, yielding one entry per CDR3 protein. The table includes about 970,000 distinct CDR3 sequences, roughly 51% detected once. Specimen: blood. The source is a woman between 55 and 75 years old in good health.

The chain is built from TRBV30 and TRBJ2-1; D call uncertain. The germline V gene encodes CDR1 GTSNPN and CDR2 SVGIG (reference sequence). The V and J ends lost 2 bases and 6 bases respectively, with 14 bases between them. The CDR3 contains 14 residues. The CDR3 DNA is TGTGCCTGGAGTTCGGGTTTTTACTCCAATGAGCAGTTCTTC. This sequence encodes CAWSSGFYSNEQFF.

The V and J genes are TRBV7-9 and TRBJ1-5, with D unclear. The CDR3 is 14 amino acids. The germline CDR1 and CDR2 sequences are SEHNR and FQNEAQ (reference sequence). V was shortened by 2 bases and J by 7 bases, with 12 bases between the two germline ends. The CDR3, as DNA: TGTGCCAGCAGCTTACAAGGGTTTTTACAGCCCCAGCATTTT. It yields the protein CASSLQGFLQPQHF.

The rearrangement uses TRBV29-1 and TRBJ2-1; D unclear. V was trimmed by 7 bases and J by 6 bases, leaving 10 bases between them. The CDR3 extends over 11 amino acids. Germline values: CDR1 SQVTM, CDR2 ANQGSEA. For the CDR3, the DNA is TGCAGCGCTGTGACTCCCAATGAGCAGTTCTTC. This gives the protein CSAVTPNEQFF.

This clonotype was detected a few times. CDR3 coding DNA: TGTGCCAGCAGTCCGTTGGGGTTGGACTACCTAGTCCGGTACGAGCAGTACTTC. Its translation: CASSPLGLDYLVRYEQYF. The chain is built from TRBV27 and TRBJ2-7, with a possible D match to TRBD2 (6 bases). The V end was cut by 5 bases, the J end by 4 bases, with 27 bases between. The CDR3 totals 18 residues. Germline lookup yields CDR1 MNHEY and CDR2 SMNVEV (reference sequence).

The gene calls are TRBV28 and TRBJ1-3; D remains unclear. Trimming removed 7 bases from V and 0 bases from J, with 7 bases in between. Germline V gene lookup returns CDR1 MDHEN and CDR2 SYDVKM. The CDR3 extends over 13 amino acids. The DNA for the CDR3 is TGTGCCAGCACGACACCCTCTGGAAACACCATATATTTT. This gives the protein CASTTPSGNTIYF.

Only a few counts were recorded for this clonotype. The chain recombines TRBV5-1 with TRBJ2-7; D may be TRBD2 (6 bases). Per germline, CDR1 SGHRS and CDR2 YFSETQ. This CDR3 is 15 amino acids long. V gave up 3 bases and J gave up 3 bases, with 16 bases separating them. The CDR3 DNA is TGCGCCAGCAGCTCAGATCCTGGGGGGTACTACGAGCAGTACTTC. Amino acids: CASSSDPGGYYEQYF.

The chain combines TRBV7-9 with TRBJ2-3; 7 nucleotides align to TRBD1. Germline CDR1 and CDR2: SEHNR and FQNEAQ (reference sequence). With V trimmed by 4 bases and J by 0 bases, 4 bases remained unmatched. The CDR3 runs to 15 residues. Written as DNA, the CDR3 is TGTGCCAGCAGCTGGGACAGATCTAGCACAGATACGCAGTATTTT. This sequence encodes CASSWDRSSTDTQYF.

As for this clonotype: Likely a read error: the CDR3 ends without its conserved phenylalanine or tryptophan. V usage is TRBV12-3 or TRBV12-4 and J usage is TRBJ2-5; D is perhaps TRBD1 or TRBD2 (5 bases each). The J call is in doubt because the DNA end fits TRBJ2-7 better. The CDR3 sequence is 15 residues long. The CDR3 DNA sequence: TGTGCCAGCAGAAGAGGGGTAGGCGCTGTCGACGAGCAGTACTAC. It yields the protein CASRRGVGAVDEQYY.

At least ten counts were recorded for this clonotype. The chain combines TRBV7-2 with TRBJ2-3; D remains ambiguous. With 5 bases removed from V and 0 bases from J, the gap between germline ends came to 12 bases. CDR3 length equals 15 residues. The V gene's germline CDR1 is SGHTA and CDR2 FQGNSA. CDR3 nucleotides: TGTGCCAGCAGCCTATCGATCATAAGCACAGATACGCAGTATTTT. Amino acids: CASSLSIISTDTQYF.

This clonotype has more than one count but fewer than ten. The genes are TRBV7-2 and TRBJ2-6; no definite D call. V was trimmed by 5 bases and J by 4 bases, leaving 12 bases between them. Germline CDR1 SGHTA, CDR2 FQGNSA. CDR3 size: 15 residues. The CDR3 DNA reads TGTGCCAGCAGCCAGCCGTCGGCCGGGGCCAACGTCCTGACTTTC. Translating it yields CASSQPSAGANVLTF.

The rearrangement joins TRBV11-2 to TRBJ2-1, with D unclear. Germline V lookup: CDR1 SGHAT, CDR2 FQNNGV. V shed 1 base and J shed 7 bases, with 17 bases lying between them. The CDR3 contains 16 residues. The CDR3 reads CASSLVGGRRENEQFF. The CDR3 bases are TGTGCCAGCAGCTTAGTCGGTGGGCGAAGAGAAAATGAGCAGTTCTTC. The entire variable domain, with the rest obtained from reference TRBV11-2 and TRBJ2-1, is as follows: EAGVAQSPRYKIIEKRQSVAFWCNPISGHATLYWYQQILGQGPKLLIQFQNNGVVDDSQLPKDRFSAERLKGVDSTLKIQPAKLEDSAVYLCASSLVGGRRENEQFFGPGTRLTVL.

The chain has TRBV7-8 and TRBJ2-5; D gene unclear. Germline CDR1 SGHVS, CDR2 FQNEAQ. This CDR3 comprises 16 residues. Between the trimmed V and J ends, which lost 1 base and 5 bases, there was a span of 17 bases. CDR3 DNA: TGTGCCAGCAGCTTAGGGACCGACCGGTTAAGCGAGACCCAGTACTTC. Protein: CASSLGTDRLSETQYF.

The chain has TRBV29-1 and TRBJ2-3; possibly TRBD2 for D (6 bases). Trimming took off 6 bases at V and 4 bases at J, with 26 bases between the two ends. The CDR3 runs 17 residues. The germline CDR1 and CDR2 sequences are SQVTM and ANQGSEA. This chain's CDR3 is CSVGNLRDFNNADTQYF. In DNA, the CDR3 is TGCAGCGTGGGAAACCTCCGGGACTTCAATAATGCAGATACGCAGTATTTT.

This clonotype was found a few times. The rearrangement links TRBV2 to TRBJ2-6; a possible D gene is TRBD1 (5 bases). The CDR3 totals 15 residues. CDR1 is SNHLY and CDR2 is FYNNEI in the germline V gene. The ends were cut back, 6 bases at V and 4 bases at J, with 13 bases in the middle. Here the CDR3 reads CASSPDSPGANVLTF. CDR3 nucleotide sequence: TGTGCCAGCAGCCCTGACAGCCCCGGGGCCAACGTCCTGACTTTC. The entire variable domain, with the rest obtained from reference TRBV2 and TRBJ2-6, is as follows: EPEVTQTPSHQVTQMGQEVILRCVPISNHLYFYWYRQILGQKVEFLVSFYNNEISEKSEIFDDQFSVERPDGSNFTLKIRSTKLEDSAMYFCASSPDSPGANVLTFGAGSRLTVL.

CDR3 sequence (DNA): TGTGCCACCAGCAGAGACCCAGGGGGGGTTCAGCCCCAGCATTTT. As protein: CATSRDPGGVQPQHF. This chain joins TRBV15 and TRBJ1-5, with 7 bases fitting TRBD1. In germline, CDR1 is LNHNV, CDR2 YYDKDF (reference sequence). V was clipped by 0 bases and J by 6 bases; unmatched bases: 5. This CDR3 spans 15 amino acids. Full variable domain (outside the CDR3, taken from reference TRBV15 and TRBJ1-5): DAMVIQNPRYQVTQFGKPVTLSCSQTLNHNVMYWYQQKSSQAPKLLFHYYDKDFNNEADTPDNFQSRRPNTSFCFLDIRSPGLGDTAMYLCATSRDPGGVQPQHFGDGTRLSIL.

This clonotype showed up just a few times. The chain uses TRBV5-5 and TRBJ1-2; 12 positions agree with TRBD1. The CDR3 length is 15 residues. Germline V lookup: CDR1 SGHKS, CDR2 YYEKEE (reference sequence). The V segment lost 3 bases and the J segment 7 bases; nucleotides outside the gene matches: 7. The CDR3 loop reads CASSSGQGAQVGYTF. Written as DNA, the CDR3 is TGTGCCAGCAGCTCGGGACAGGGGGCACAGGTTGGCTACACCTTC.